Listed below are T cell receptor beta chains from one sample, sequenced in a study of cytomegalovirus exposure and HLA in healthy donors. Sequencing was performed with immunoSEQ multiplex PCR; in TCRdb, only in-frame clones are kept and a portion is missing. The sample carries 130,000 or so clones, around 73% recorded once. The sequenced material came from PBMCs. The receptors derive from a female donor in good health and CMV-seronegative. Each CDR3 is given with its conserved first and last residue. The order of the fields is J gene, D gene, V gene, clone size, CDR3 DNA, CDR3 protein. D genes are given only for firm matches. Not all rows give a size; the values are once, few, many and, for expanded clones, a class.

j_gene: TRBJ2-1
d_gene: TRBD2
v_gene: TRBV28
abundance: .
CDR3nt: TGTGCCAGCAAGACTAGCGGTTACAATGAGCAGTTCTTC
CDR3aa: CASKTSGYNEQFF

j_gene: TRBJ2-3
d_gene: .
v_gene: TRBV29-1
abundance: .
CDR3nt: TGCAGCGTTCATGAGATGTCCACAGATACGCAGTATTTT
CDR3aa: CSVHEMSTDTQYF

j_gene: TRBJ2-3
d_gene: .
v_gene: TRBV28
abundance: once
CDR3nt: TGTGCCAGCAGTCCAGCGGAGTACACAGATACGCAGTATTTT
CDR3aa: CASSPAEYTDTQYF

j_gene: TRBJ2-7
d_gene: TRBD1
v_gene: TRBV7-9
abundance: .
CDR3nt: TGTGCCAGCAGCCCAAGGACAGGGGGCATAATTGAGCAGTACTTC
CDR3aa: CASSPRTGGIIEQYF

j_gene: TRBJ1-2
d_gene: .
v_gene: TRBV30
abundance: .
CDR3nt: TGTGCCTGGAGACTACCCTCCTATGGCTACACCTTC
CDR3aa: CAWRLPSYGYTF

j_gene: TRBJ2-7
d_gene: .
v_gene: TRBV27
abundance: once
CDR3nt: TGTGCCAGCAGTTTGAAAGCGGAGTACGAGCAGTACTTC
CDR3aa: CASSLKAEYEQYF

j_gene: TRBJ2-1
d_gene: TRBD2
v_gene: TRBV11-2
abundance: .
CDR3nt: TGTGCCAGCAGCTTAGCTGGACTAGCCAATGAGCAGTTCTTC
CDR3aa: CASSLAGLANEQFF

j_gene: TRBJ2-1
d_gene: .
v_gene: TRBV5-1
abundance: .
CDR3nt: TGCGCCAGCAGCTTGACAGCGGGCGCCTCCTACAATGAGCAGTTCTTC
CDR3aa: CASSLTAGASYNEQFF

j_gene: TRBJ2-7
d_gene: .
v_gene: TRBV21-1
abundance: .
CDR3nt: TGTGCCAGCAGCAAAGAGGGAGGGCGCCCATACGAGCAGTACTTC
CDR3aa: CASSKEGGRPYEQYF

j_gene: TRBJ1-2
d_gene: TRBD1
v_gene: TRBV5-4
abundance: .
CDR3nt: TGTGCCAGCAGCTCCTCGGGACAGGACGTTTATGGCTACACCTTC
CDR3aa: CASSSSGQDVYGYTF

j_gene: TRBJ2-7
d_gene: .
v_gene: TRBV5-8
abundance: .
CDR3nt: TGTGCCAGCAGCTTGGAGGGCGGAGGGCCCTACGAGCAGTACTTC
CDR3aa: CASSLEGGGPYEQYF

j_gene: TRBJ2-5
d_gene: .
v_gene: TRBV19
abundance: .
CDR3nt: TGTGCCAGTAGTCCCGGTGAAGGAGCCTACCAAGAGACCCAGTACTTC
CDR3aa: CASSPGEGAYQETQYF

j_gene: TRBJ2-7
d_gene: .
v_gene: TRBV2
abundance: .
CDR3nt: TGTGCCAGCAGCTTAAGGAGGGGACCACTTTACGAGCAGTACTTC
CDR3aa: CASSLRRGPLYEQYF

j_gene: TRBJ2-1
d_gene: .
v_gene: TRBV2
abundance: .
CDR3nt: TGTGCCAGCAGTGAGGCTTTGCAGGGAAGGCAGTTCTTC
CDR3aa: CASSEALQGRQFF

j_gene: TRBJ1-3
d_gene: .
v_gene: TRBV29-1
abundance: .
CDR3nt: TGCAGCGTCCAAAGAGGCTCTGGAAACACCATATATTTT
CDR3aa: CSVQRGSGNTIYF

j_gene: TRBJ2-1
d_gene: TRBD2
v_gene: TRBV18
abundance: .
CDR3nt: TGTGCCAGCTCAAGACTAGCGGAGGTTTACAATGAGCAGTTCTTC
CDR3aa: CASSRLAEVYNEQFF

j_gene: TRBJ1-1
d_gene: TRBD1
v_gene: TRBV4-1
abundance: once
CDR3nt: TGCGCCAGCAGCCAAGAAACAGGGGCCCTAGGGACTGAAGCTTTCTTT
CDR3aa: CASSQETGALGTEAFF

j_gene: TRBJ2-1
d_gene: TRBD2
v_gene: TRBV7-3
abundance: few
CDR3nt: TGTGCCAGCAGCTTAGGCGGGGGGTCCTACAATGAGCAGTTCTTC
CDR3aa: CASSLGGGSYNEQFF

j_gene: TRBJ2-7
d_gene: TRBD2
v_gene: TRBV14
abundance: .
CDR3nt: TGTGCCAGCAGCCAAGAAACTAGCGGGACGACCTACGAGCAGTACTTC
CDR3aa: CASSQETSGTTYEQYF

j_gene: TRBJ2-1
d_gene: TRBD2
v_gene: TRBV10-1
abundance: few
CDR3nt: TGCGCCAGCAGTCCCGGACTAGCAGGGAATGAGCAGTTCTTC
CDR3aa: CASSPGLAGNEQFF

j_gene: TRBJ2-7
d_gene: .
v_gene: TRBV21-1
abundance: once
CDR3nt: TGTGCCAGCGACCAACACAGGCCCGTCTCCTACGAGCAGTACTTC
CDR3aa: CASDQHRPVSYEQYF

j_gene: TRBJ2-7
d_gene: .
v_gene: TRBV5-6
abundance: .
CDR3nt: TGTGCCAGCAGCGACGGACAGAGCTCCTACGAGCAGTACTTC
CDR3aa: CASSDGQSSYEQYF

j_gene: TRBJ2-1
d_gene: TRBD1
v_gene: TRBV9
abundance: .
CDR3nt: TGTGCCAGCAGCGTAGAGACAGGGGGCGTCAATGAGCAGTTCTTC
CDR3aa: CASSVETGGVNEQFF

j_gene: TRBJ2-7
d_gene: TRBD2
v_gene: TRBV7-2
abundance: once
CDR3nt: TGTGCCAGCAGTCCCCTAGCGGGAGTCCCCTACGAGCAGTACTTC
CDR3aa: CASSPLAGVPYEQYF

j_gene: TRBJ2-5
d_gene: TRBD1
v_gene: TRBV7-9
abundance: .
CDR3nt: TGTGCCAGCAGCTTAGCCTGGGACAGGGATGGGACCCAGTACTTC
CDR3aa: CASSLAWDRDGTQYF

j_gene: TRBJ2-7
d_gene: .
v_gene: TRBV18
abundance: .
CDR3nt: TGTGCCAGCTCACCACAGGGGCTCTATGACGAGCAGTACTTC
CDR3aa: CASSPQGLYDEQYF